This T cell receptor (beta chain) is drawn from a study of human T cells and chemical hapten exposure. The study's findings and limits: The formation of large CDR3 similarity clusters by expanded TCRs significantly exceeded that of controls.

Time point meaning: pre-sensitization, week 0. Treatment described: therapeutic diphenylcyclopropenone sensitization with weekly scalp DPC. This clonotype was recorded many times. The antigen is undetermined. TCRdb called the RACE reads again in MiXCR, with one record for every CDR3 protein. The sample carries roughly 64,000 distinct CDR3 sequences, roughly 12% recorded once. This TCR came from a woman aged 40 to 50 with alopecia areata. Some clones in this sample may be carry-over from other donors' samples. The sample was whole blood, taken in connection with sensitization to the hapten diphenylcyclopropenone (DPC).

Written as DNA, the CDR3 is TGCAGCGTTGGTTGGGGGACTGAAGCTTTCTTT. Encoded protein: CSVGWGTEAFF. This chain uses TRBV29-1 with TRBJ1-1, with a possible D match to TRBD1 (5 bases). This CDR3 has 11 residues. In germline, CDR1 is SQVTM, CDR2 ANQGSEA. Trimming stripped 4 bases from V and 5 bases from J, with 8 bases between.